This TCR beta chain was retrieved from a study of T cells in Graves' hyperthyroidism and ophthalmopathy. Study results and limitations: Also found in blood were most expanded thyroid clonotypes above 0.001.

The CDR3 contains 14 residues. Per the germline V gene, CDR1 is KGHDR and CDR2 is SFDVKD. The ends were cut back, 1 base at V and 0 bases at J, with 3 bases in the middle. Researchers amplified the TCR beta CDR3 regions from RNA transcripts. First-round RT-PCR of the TCR CDR3 relied on the HTBI primer set. TCRdb re-called the multiplex PCR reads through MiXCR, storing one row per CDR3 protein. This table holds some 440,000 distinct CDR3 sequences, approximately 14% found once. This clonotype was recorded a few times. The antigen is undetermined. Patients showing uncontrolled infection, other autoimmune disease, pregnancy or lactation were ineligible. The PBMCs had their origin in 7.5 to 10 ml of fresh peripheral blood.

The clonotype was recovered from a woman aged 18 to 35 with Graves' hyperthyroidism. This chain links TRBV24-1 with TRBJ1-5, with no clear D. Sequenced material: blood. CDR3 sequence: CATSDLNSNQPQHF. CDR3 DNA: TGTGCCACCAGTGATTTAAATAGCAATCAGCCCCAGCATTTT.